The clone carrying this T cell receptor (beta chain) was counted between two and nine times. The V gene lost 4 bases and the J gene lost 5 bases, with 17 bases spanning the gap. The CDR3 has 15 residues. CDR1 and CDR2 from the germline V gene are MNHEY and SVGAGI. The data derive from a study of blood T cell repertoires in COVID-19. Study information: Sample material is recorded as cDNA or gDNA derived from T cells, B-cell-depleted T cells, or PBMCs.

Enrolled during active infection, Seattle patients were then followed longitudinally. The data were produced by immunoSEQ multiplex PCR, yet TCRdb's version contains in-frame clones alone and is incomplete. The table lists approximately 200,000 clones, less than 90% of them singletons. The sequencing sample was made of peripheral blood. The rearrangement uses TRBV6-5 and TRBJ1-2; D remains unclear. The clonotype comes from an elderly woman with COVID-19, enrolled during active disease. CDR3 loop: CASSSDILQAYGYTF. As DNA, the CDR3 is TGTGCCAGCAGTTCTGACATTCTCCAGGCGTATGGCTACACCTTC.